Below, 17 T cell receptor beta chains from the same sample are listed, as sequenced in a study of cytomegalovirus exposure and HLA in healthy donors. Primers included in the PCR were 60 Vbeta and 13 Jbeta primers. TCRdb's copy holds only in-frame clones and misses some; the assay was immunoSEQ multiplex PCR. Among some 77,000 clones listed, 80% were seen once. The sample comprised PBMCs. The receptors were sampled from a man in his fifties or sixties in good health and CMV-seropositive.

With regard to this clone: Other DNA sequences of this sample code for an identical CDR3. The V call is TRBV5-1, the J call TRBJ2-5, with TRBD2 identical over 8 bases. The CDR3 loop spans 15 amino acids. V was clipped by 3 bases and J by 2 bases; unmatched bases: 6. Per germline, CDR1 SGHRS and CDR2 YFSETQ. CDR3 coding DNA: TGCGCCAGCAGCTCCCCACTAGCGGAGCAAGAGACCCAGTACTTC. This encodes CASSSPLAEQETQYF.

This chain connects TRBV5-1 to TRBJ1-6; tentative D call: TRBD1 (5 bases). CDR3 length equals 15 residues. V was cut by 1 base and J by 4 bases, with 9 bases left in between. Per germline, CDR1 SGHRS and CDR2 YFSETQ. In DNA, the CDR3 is TGCGCCAGCAGCTTGTCGCAGGGTTATAATTCACCCCTCCACTTT. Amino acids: CASSLSQGYNSPLHF.

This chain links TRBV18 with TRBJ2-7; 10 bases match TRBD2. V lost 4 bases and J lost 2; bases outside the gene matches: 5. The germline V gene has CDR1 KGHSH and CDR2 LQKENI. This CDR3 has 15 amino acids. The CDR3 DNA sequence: TGTGCCAGCTCACTGAGGACTAGCGGAACCTACGAGCAGTACTTC. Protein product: CASSLRTSGTYEQYF.

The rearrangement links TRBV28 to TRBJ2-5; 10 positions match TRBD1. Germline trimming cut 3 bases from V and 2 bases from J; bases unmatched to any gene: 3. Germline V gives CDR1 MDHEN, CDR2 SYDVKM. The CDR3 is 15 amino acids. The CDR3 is CASSLDRGTQETQYF. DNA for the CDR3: TGTGCCAGCAGTTTGGACAGGGGGACGCAAGAGACCCAGTACTTC.

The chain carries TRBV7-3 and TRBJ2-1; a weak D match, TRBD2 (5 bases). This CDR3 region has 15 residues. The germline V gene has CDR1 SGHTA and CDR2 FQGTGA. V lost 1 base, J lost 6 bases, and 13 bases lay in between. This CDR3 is CASSLMLGGSNEQFF. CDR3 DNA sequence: TGTGCCAGCAGCTTAATGCTAGGCGGGTCCAATGAGCAGTTCTTC.

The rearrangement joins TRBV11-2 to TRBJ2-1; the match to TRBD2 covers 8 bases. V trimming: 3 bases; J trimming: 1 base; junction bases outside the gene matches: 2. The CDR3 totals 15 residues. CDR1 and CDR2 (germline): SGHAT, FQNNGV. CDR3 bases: TGTGCCAGCAGCTTCATAGCGGGGTCCTACAATGAGCAGTTCTTC. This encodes CASSFIAGSYNEQFF.

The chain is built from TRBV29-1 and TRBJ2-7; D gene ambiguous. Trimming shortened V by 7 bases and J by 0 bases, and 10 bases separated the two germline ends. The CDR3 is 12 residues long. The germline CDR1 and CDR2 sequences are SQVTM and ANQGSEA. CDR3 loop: CSANSLSYEQYF. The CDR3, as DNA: TGCAGCGCAAACAGCCTCTCCTACGAGCAGTACTTC.

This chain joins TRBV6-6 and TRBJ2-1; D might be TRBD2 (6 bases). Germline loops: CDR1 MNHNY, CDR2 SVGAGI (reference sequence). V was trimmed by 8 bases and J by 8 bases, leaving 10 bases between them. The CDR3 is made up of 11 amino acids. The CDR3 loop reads CASLGGHEQFF. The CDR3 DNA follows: TGTGCCAGCCTGGGGGGTCATGAGCAGTTCTTC.

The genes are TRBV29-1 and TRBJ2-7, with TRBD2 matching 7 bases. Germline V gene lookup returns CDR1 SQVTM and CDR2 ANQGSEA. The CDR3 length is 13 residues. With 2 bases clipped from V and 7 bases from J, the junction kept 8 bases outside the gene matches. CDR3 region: CSVESGVQMEQYF. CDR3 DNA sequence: TGCAGCGTTGAAAGCGGGGTCCAAATGGAGCAGTACTTC.

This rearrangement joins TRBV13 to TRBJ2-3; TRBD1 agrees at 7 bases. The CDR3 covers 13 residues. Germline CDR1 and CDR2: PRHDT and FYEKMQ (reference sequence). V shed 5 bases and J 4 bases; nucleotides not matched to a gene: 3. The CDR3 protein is CASSQTGPDTQYF. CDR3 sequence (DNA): TGTGCCAGCAGCCAGACAGGGCCAGATACGCAGTATTTT.

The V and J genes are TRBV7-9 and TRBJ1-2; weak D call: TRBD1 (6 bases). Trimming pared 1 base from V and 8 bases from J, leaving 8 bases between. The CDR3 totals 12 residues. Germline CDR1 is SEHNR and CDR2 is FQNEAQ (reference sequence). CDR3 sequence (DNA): TGTGCCAGCAGCTTAGGTGGGGGCGGCTACACCTTC. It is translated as CASSLGGGGYTF.

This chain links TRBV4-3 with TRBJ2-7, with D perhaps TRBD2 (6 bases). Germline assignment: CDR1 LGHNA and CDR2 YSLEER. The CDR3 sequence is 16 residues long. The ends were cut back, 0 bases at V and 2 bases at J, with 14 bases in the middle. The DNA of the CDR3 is TGCGCCAGCAGCCAAGATGAGCGGGCACCTACCTACGAGCAGTACTTC. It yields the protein CASSQDERAPTYEQYF.

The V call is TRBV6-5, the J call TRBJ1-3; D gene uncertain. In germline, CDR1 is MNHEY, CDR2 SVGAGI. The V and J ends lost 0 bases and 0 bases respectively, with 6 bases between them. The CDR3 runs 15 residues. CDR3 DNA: TGTGCCAGCAGTTACTCCCTAGTCTCTGGAAACACCATATATTTT. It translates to CASSYSLVSGNTIYF.

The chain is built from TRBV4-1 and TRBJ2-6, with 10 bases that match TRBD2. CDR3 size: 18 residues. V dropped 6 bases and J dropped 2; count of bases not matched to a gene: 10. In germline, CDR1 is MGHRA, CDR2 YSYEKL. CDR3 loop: CASRLQGAGGTGANVLTF. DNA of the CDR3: TGCGCCAGCAGACTACAGGGAGCGGGGGGGACTGGGGCCAACGTCCTGACTTTC.

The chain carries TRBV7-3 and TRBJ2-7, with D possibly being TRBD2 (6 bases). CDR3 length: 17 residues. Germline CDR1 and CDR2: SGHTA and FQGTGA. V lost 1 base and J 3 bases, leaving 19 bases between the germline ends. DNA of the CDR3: TGTGCCAGCAGCTTAAGTGGCGTCGGGAGCAGCATCTACGAGCAGTACTTC. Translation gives CASSLSGVGSSIYEQYF.

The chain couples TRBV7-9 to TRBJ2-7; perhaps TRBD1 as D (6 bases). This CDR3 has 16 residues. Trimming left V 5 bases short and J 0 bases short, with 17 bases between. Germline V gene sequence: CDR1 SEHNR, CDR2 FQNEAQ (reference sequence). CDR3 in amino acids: CASSTSTGTLSYEQYF. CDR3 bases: TGTGCCAGCAGCACCTCGACAGGAACCCTCTCCTACGAGCAGTACTTC.

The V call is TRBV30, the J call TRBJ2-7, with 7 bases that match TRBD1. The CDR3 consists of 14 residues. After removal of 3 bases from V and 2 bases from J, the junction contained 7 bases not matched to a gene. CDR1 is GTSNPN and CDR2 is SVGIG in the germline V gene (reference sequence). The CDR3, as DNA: TGTGCCTGGAGGCGACAGGGATGGACCTACGAGCAGTACTTC. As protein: CAWRRQGWTYEQYF.